This T cell receptor beta chain was sequenced in a study of T cell responses to AZD1222 COVID-19 vaccine. Study-level findings and limits: Just a handful of AZD1222 recipients were seropositive at baseline. Spike-specific TCR breadth and depth both grew after two AZD1222 doses.

TCRdb keeps only in-frame clones here, not all; method: immunoSEQ multiplex PCR. Of nearly 110,000 clones listed, about 90% are singletons. The CDR3 has 14 residues. CDR1 is MNHEY and CDR2 is SVGAGI in the germline V gene. The V end lost 6 bases, the J end lost 2 bases, and 14 bases lay between the germline ends. On this clone itself: The antigen remains unidentified.

The V and J genes are TRBV6-5 and TRBJ2-7, with a tentative D call TRBD2 (6 bases). The source was peripheral blood, collected on day 0 of AZD1222 vaccination. This receptor was obtained from an adult in good health. The CDR3 region is CASSQSSETYEQYF. CDR3 sequence (DNA): TGTGCCAGCAGCCAATCTAGCGAAACCTACGAGCAGTACTTC.